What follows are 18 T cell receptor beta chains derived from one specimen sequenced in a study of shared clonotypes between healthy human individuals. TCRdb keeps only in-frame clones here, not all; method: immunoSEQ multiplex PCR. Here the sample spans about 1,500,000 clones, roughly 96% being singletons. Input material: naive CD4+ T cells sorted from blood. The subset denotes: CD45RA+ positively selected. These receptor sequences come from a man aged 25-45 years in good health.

The CDR3 DNA follows: TGTGCCAGCTCACCGCCGCTAGCTTTAGCCAAAAACATTCAGTACTTC. Its translation: CASSPPLALAKNIQYF. The V call is TRBV18, the J call TRBJ2-4; weak D call: TRBD2 (5 bases). The germline V gene has CDR1 KGHSH and CDR2 LQKENI. The CDR3 totals 16 residues. The ends were cut back, 3 bases at V and 0 bases at J, with 12 bases in the middle.

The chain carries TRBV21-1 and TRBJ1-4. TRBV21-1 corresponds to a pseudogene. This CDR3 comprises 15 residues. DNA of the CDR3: TGTGCCAGCAGCGCCAACCGGAGGGGGGGCGAAAAACTGTTTTTT. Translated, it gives CASSANRRGGEKLFF.

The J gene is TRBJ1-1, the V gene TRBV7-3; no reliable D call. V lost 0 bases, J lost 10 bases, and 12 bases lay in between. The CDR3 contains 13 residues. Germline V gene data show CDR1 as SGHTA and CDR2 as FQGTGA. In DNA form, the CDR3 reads TGTGCCAGCAGCTTAACGGACGGGGAAGCAGCTTTCTTT. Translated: CASSLTDGEAAFF.

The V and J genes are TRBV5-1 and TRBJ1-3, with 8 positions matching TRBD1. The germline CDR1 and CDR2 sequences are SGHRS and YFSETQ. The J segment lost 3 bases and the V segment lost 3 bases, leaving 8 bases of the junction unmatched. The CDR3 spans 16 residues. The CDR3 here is CASSSGRGRFGNTIYF. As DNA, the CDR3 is TGCGCCAGCAGCTCAGGCAGGGGGCGCTTTGGAAACACCATATATTTT.

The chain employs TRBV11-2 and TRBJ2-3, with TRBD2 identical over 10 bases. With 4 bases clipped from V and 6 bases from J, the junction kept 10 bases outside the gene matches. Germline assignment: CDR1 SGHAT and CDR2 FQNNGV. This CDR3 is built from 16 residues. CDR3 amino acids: CASSSESGRGWDTQYF. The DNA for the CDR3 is TGTGCCAGCAGCTCCGAAAGCGGGAGGGGTTGGGATACGCAGTATTTT. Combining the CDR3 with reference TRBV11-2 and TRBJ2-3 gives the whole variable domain EAGVAQSPRYKIIEKRQSVAFWCNPISGHATLYWYQQILGQGPKLLIQFQNNGVVDDSQLPKDRFSAERLKGVDSTLKIQPAKLEDSAVYLCASSSESGRGWDTQYFGPGTRLTVL.

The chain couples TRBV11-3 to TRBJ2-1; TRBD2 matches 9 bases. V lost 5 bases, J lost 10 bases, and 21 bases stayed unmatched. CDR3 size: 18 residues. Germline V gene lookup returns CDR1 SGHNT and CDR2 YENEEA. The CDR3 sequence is CASSNSVGVSGRFTEQFF. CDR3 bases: TGTGCCAGCAGCAATTCGGTAGGCGTTAGCGGGAGATTTACCGAGCAGTTCTTC.

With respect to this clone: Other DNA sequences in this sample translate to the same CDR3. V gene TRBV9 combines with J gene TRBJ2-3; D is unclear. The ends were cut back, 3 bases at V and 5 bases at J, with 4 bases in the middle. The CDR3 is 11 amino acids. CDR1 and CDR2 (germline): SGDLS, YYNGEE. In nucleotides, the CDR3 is TGTGCCAGCAGCGCCCTAGATACGCAGTATTTT. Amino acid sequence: CASSALDTQYF.

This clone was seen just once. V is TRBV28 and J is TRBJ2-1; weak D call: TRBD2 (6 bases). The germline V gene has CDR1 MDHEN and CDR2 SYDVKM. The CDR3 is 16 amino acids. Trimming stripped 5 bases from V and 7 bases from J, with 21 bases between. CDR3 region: CASSPPLASGRNEQFF. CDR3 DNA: TGTGCCAGCAGTCCCCCACTAGCCTCGGGGAGGAATGAGCAGTTCTTC.

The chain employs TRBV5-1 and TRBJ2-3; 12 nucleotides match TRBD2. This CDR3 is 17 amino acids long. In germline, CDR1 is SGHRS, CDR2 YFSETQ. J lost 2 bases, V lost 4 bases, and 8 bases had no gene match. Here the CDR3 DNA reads TGCGCCAGCAGCCGATCCCTAGCGGGAGGGCCCACAGATACGCAGTATTTT. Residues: CASSRSLAGGPTDTQYF.

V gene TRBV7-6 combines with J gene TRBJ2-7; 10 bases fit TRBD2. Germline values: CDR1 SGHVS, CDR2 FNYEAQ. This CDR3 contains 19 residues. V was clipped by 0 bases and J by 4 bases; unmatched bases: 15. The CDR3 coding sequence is TGTGCCAGCAGCTTAGCCCAGAGGGATCGGACTAGCGGCAGTTACGAGCAGTACTTC. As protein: CASSLAQRDRTSGSYEQYF.

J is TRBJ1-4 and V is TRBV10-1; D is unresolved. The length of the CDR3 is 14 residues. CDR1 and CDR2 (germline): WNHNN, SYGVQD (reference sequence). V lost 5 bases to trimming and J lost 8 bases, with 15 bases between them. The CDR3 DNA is TGCGCCAGCAGTTCAGACTCTTGGAAGGAAAAACTGTTTTTT. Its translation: CASSSDSWKEKLFF.

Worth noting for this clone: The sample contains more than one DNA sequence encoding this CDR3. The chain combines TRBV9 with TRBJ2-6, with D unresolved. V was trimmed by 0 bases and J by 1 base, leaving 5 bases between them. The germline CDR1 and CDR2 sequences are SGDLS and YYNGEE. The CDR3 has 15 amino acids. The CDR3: CASSVVVSGANVLTF. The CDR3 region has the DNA TGTGCCAGCAGCGTAGTAGTTTCTGGGGCCAACGTCCTGACTTTC.

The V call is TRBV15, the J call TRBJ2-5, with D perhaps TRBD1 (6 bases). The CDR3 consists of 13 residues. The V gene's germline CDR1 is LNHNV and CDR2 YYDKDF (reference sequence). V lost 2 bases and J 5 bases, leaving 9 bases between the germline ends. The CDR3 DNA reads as TGTGCCACCAGCAGACAGGGGATGGAGACCCAGTACTTC. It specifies CATSRQGMETQYF.

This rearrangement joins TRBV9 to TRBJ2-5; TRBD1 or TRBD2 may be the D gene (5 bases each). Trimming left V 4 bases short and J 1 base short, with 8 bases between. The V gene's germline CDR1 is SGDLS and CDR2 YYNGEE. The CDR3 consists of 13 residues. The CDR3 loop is CASSLGAQETQYF. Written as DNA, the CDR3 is TGTGCCAGCAGCCTCGGGGCCCAAGAGACCCAGTACTTC.

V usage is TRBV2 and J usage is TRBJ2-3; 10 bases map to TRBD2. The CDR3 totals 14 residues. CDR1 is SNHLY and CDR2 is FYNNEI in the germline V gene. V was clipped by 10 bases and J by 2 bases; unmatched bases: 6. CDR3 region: CATGLAVYTDTQYF. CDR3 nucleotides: TGTGCCACCGGACTAGCGGTTTACACAGATACGCAGTATTTT.

Here the CDR3 DNA reads TGTGCCAGCAGTCTACGGGATGGAGCGGGAGAGACCGGGGAGCTGTTTTTT. It translates to CASSLRDGAGETGELFF. The chain combines TRBV7-8 with TRBJ2-2; TRBD2 matches at 8 bases. The junction had 14 bases not matched to a gene; V was cut back by 6 bases and J by 5 bases. This CDR3 contains 17 residues. The V gene's germline CDR1 is SGHVS and CDR2 FQNEAQ.

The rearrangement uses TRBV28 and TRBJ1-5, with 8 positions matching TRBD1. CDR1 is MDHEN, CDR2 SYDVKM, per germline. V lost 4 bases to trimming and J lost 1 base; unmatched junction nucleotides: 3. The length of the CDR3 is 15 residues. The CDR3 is CASSWSGGSNQPQHF. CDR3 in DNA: TGTGCCAGCAGTTGGTCAGGGGGCAGCAATCAGCCCCAGCATTTT.

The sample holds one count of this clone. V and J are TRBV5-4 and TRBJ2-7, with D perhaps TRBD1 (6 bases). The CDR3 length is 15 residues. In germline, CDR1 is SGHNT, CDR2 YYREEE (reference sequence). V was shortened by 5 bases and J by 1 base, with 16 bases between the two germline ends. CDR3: CASSYQGSRSYEQYF. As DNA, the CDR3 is TGTGCCAGCAGTTATCAGGGGTCTCGTTCCTACGAGCAGTACTTC.